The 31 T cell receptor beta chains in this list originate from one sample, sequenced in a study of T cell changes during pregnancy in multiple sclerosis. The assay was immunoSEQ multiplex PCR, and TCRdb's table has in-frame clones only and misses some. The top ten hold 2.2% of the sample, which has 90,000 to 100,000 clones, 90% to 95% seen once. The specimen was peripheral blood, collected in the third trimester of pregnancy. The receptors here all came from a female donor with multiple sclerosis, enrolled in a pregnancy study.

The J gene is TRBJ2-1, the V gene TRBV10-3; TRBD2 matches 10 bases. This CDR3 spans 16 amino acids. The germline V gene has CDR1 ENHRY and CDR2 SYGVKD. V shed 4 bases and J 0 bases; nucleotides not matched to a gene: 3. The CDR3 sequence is CAISGLAGFSYNEQFF. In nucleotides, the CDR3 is TGTGCCATCAGTGGACTAGCGGGTTTCTCCTACAATGAGCAGTTCTTC.

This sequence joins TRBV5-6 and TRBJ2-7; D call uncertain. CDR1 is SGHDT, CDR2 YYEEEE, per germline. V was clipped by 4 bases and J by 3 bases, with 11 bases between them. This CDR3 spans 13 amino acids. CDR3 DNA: TGTGCCAGCAGCCAGACGGGTTTCTACGAGCAGTACTTC. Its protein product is CASSQTGFYEQYF.

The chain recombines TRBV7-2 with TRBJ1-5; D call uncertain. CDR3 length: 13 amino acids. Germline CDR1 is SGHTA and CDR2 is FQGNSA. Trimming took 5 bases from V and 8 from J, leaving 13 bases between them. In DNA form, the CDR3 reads TGTGCCAGCAGCAAGACCCCAGAGGAGCCCCAGCATTTT. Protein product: CASSKTPEEPQHF.

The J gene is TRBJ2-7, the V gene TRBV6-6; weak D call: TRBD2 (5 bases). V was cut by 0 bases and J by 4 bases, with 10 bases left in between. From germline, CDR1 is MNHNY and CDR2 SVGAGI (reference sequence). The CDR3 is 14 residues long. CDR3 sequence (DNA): TGTGCCAGCAGTTACTCCCCCTCGGGGTACGAGCAGTACTTC. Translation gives CASSYSPSGYEQYF.

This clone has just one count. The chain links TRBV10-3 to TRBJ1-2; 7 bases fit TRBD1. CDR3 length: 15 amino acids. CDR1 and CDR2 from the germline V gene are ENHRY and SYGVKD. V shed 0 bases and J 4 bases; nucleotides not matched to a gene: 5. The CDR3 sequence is CAISESTGTAYGYTF. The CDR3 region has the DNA TGTGCCATCAGTGAGTCGACCGGGACAGCCTATGGCTACACCTTC.

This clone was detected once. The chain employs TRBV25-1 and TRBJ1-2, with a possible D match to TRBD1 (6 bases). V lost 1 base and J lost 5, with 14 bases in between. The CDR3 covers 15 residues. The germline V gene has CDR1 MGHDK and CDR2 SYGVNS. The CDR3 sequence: CASSESGGPSYGYTF. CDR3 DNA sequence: TGTGCCAGCAGTGAATCGGGGGGGCCCAGTTATGGCTACACCTTC.

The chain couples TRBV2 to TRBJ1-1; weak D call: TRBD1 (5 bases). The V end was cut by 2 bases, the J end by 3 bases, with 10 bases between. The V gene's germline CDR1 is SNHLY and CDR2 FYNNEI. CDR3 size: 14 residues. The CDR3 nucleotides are TGTGCCAGCAGTGAAACCCGACAGTACACTGAAGCTTTCTTT. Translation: CASSETRQYTEAFF.

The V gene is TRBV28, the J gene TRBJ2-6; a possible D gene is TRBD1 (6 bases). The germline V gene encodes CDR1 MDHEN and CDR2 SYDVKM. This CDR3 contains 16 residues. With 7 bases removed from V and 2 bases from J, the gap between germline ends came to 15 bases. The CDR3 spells CASTDLTGTGANVLTF. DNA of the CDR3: TGTGCCAGCACAGACCTAACAGGGACTGGGGCCAACGTCCTGACTTTC.

This CDR3 reads CASSRRTAHYSYEQYF. The CDR3 nucleotides read TGTGCCAGCAGCCGTCGGACAGCCCATTACTCCTACGAGCAGTACTTC. The V call is TRBV14, the J call TRBJ2-7; tentatively, D is TRBD1 (6 bases). The V gene lost 4 bases and the J gene lost 0 bases, with 16 bases spanning the gap. Looked up from germline, CDR1 is SGHDN and CDR2 is FVKESK. This CDR3 is 16 amino acids long. Filled out from reference TRBV14 and TRBJ2-7, the complete variable domain reads EAGVTQFPSHSVIEKGQTVTLRCDPISGHDNLYWYRRVMGKEIKFLLHFVKESKQDESGMPNNRFLAERTGGTYSTLKVQPAELEDSGVYFCASSRRTAHYSYEQYFGPGTRLTVT.

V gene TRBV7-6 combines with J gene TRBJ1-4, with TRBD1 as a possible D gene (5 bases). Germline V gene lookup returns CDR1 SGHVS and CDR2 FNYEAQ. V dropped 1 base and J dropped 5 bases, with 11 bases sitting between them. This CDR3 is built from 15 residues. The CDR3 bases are TGTGCCAGCAGCTTAGGAAGGGGCCTCAATGAAAAACTGTTTTTT. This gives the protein CASSLGRGLNEKLFF.

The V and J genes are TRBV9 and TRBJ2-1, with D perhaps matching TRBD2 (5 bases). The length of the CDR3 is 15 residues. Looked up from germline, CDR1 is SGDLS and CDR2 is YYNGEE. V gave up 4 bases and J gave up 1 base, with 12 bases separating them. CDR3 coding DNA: TGTGCCAGCAGCCCCGAGGGTACTTCCTACAATGAGCAGTTCTTC. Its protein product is CASSPEGTSYNEQFF. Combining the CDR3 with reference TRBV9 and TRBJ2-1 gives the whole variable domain DSGVTQTPKHLITATGQRVTLRCSPRSGDLSVYWYQQSLDQGLQFLIQYYNGEERAKGNILERFSAQQFPDLHSELNLSSLELGDSALYFCASSPEGTSYNEQFFGPGTRLTVL.

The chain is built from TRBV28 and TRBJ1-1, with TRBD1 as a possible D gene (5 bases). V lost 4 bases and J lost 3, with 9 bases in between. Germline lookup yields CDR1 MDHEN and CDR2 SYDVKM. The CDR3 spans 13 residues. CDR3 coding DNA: TGTGCCAGCAGTTCCGGGGGATACACTGAAGCTTTCTTT. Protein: CASSSGGYTEAFF. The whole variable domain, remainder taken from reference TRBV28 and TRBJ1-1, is DVKVTQSSRYLVKRTGEKVFLECVQDMDHENMFWYRQDPGLGLRLIYFSYDVKMKEKGDIPEGYSVSREKKERFSLILESASTNQTSMYLCASSSGGYTEAFFGQGTRLTVV.

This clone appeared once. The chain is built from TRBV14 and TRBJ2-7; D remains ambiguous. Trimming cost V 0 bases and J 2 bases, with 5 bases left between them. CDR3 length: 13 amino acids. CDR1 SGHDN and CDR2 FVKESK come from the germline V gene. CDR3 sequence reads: CASSQDSAYEQYF. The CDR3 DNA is TGTGCCAGCAGCCAAGATAGTGCCTACGAGCAGTACTTC. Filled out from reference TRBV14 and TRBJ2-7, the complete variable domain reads EAGVTQFPSHSVIEKGQTVTLRCDPISGHDNLYWYRRVMGKEIKFLLHFVKESKQDESGMPNNRFLAERTGGTYSTLKVQPAELEDSGVYFCASSQDSAYEQYFGPGTRLTVT.

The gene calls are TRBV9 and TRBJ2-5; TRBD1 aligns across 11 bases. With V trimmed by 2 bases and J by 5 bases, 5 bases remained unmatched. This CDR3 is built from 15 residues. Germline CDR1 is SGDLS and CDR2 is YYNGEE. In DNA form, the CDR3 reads TGTGCCAGCAGCGTGGACAGGGGGCTGGAGGAGACCCAGTACTTC. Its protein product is CASSVDRGLEETQYF.

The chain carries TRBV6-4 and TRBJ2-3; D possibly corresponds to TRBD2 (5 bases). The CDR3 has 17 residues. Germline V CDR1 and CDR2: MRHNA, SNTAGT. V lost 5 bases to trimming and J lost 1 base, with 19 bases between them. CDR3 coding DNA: TGTGCCAGCAGTCCCGTAGCGCGCGCCGGGGGCACAGATACGCAGTATTTT. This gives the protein CASSPVARAGGTDTQYF.

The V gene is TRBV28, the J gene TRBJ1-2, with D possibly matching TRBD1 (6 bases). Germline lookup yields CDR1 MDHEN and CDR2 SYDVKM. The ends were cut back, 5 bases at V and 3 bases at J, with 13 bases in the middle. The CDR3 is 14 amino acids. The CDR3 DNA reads TGTGCCAGCAGTCAAGAAACAGGGTACTATGGCTACACCTTC. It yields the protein CASSQETGYYGYTF.

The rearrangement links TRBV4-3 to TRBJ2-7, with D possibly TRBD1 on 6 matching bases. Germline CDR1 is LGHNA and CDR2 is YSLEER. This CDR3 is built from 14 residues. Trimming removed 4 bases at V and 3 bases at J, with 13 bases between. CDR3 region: CASSPRGGDYEQYF. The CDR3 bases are TGCGCCAGCAGCCCCCGAGGGGGTGACTACGAGCAGTACTTC.

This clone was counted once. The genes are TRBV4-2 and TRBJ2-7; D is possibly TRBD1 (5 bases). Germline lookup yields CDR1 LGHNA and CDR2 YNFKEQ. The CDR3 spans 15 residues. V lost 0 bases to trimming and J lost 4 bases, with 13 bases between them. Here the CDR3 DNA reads TGTGCCAGCAGCCAAGATACGGCCACAGGATACGAGCAGTACTTC. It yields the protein CASSQDTATGYEQYF.

The CDR3 DNA reads TGTGCCAGCAGTACCGGGACTAGCGGGACAGATACGCAGTATTTT. Amino acid sequence: CASSTGTSGTDTQYF. This chain joins TRBV7-2 and TRBJ2-3; the match to TRBD2 covers 12 bases. The CDR3 is 15 residues long. From germline, CDR1 is SGHTA and CDR2 FQGNSA. The J segment lost 3 bases and the V segment lost 6 bases, leaving 4 bases of the junction unmatched.

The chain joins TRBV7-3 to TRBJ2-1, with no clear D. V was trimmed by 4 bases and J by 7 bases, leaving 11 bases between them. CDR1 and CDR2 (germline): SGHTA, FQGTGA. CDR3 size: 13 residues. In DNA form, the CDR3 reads TGTGCCAGCAGCTCTTCGACTTTAAATGAGCAGTTCTTC. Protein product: CASSSSTLNEQFF.

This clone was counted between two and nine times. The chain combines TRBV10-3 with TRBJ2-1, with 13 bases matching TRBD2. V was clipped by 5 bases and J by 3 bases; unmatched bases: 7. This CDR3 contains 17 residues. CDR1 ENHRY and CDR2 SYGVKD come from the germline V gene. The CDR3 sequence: CAISYSGTSGVYNEQFF. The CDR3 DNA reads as TGTGCCATCAGTTATTCCGGGACTAGCGGGGTCTACAATGAGCAGTTCTTC.

The CDR3 loop is CASSNSRYSNQPQHF. The DNA of the CDR3 is TGTGCCAGCAGTAATTCCAGATATAGCAATCAGCCCCAGCATTTT. The chain uses TRBV6-5 and TRBJ1-5; D gene ambiguous. This CDR3 comprises 15 residues. Germline V gene sequence: CDR1 MNHEY, CDR2 SVGAGI. Trimming took off 5 bases at V and 0 bases at J, with 11 bases between the two ends.

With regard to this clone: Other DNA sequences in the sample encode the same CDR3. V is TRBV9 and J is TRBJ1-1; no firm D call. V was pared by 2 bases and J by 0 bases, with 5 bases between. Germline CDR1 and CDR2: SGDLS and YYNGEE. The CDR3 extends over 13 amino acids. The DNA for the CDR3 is TGTGCCAGCAGCGTTTCAGTGAACACTGAAGCTTTCTTT. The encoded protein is CASSVSVNTEAFF.

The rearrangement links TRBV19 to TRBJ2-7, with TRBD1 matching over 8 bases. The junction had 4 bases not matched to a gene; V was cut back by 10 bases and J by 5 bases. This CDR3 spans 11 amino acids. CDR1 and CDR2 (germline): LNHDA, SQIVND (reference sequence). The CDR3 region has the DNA TGTGCCACGACAGGGGCCCACGAGCAGTACTTC. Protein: CATTGAHEQYF.

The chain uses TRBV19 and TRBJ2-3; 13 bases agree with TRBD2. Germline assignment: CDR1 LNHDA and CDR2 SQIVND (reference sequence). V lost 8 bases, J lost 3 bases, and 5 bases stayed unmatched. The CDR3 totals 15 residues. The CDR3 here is CASQSLAGGTDTQYF. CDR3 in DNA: TGTGCCAGTCAATCACTAGCGGGAGGGACAGATACGCAGTATTTT.

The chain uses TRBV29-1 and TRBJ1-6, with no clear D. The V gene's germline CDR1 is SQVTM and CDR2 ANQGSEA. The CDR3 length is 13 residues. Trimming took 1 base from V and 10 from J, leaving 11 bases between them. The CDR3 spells CSVEGTPGSPLHF. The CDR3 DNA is TGCAGCGTTGAAGGGACTCCTGGATCACCCCTCCACTTT.

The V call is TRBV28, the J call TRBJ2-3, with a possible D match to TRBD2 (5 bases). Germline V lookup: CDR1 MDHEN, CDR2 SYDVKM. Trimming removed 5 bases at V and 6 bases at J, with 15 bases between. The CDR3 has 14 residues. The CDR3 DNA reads TGTGCCAGCAGTCGGAACGCCCCGGGGGATACGCAGTATTTT. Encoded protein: CASSRNAPGDTQYF.

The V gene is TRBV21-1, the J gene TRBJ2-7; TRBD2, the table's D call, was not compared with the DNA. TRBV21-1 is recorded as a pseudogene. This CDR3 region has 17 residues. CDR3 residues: CASSKDQRDTPAYEQYF. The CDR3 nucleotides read TGTGCCAGCAGCAAAGACCAGCGGGATACACCAGCCTACGAGCAGTACTTC.

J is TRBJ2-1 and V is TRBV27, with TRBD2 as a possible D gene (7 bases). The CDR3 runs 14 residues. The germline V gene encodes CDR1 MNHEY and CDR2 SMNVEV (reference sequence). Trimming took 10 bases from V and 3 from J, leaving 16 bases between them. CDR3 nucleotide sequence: TGTGCCACAGGGGCGGGAGTTGGCTACAATGAGCAGTTCTTC. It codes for CATGAGVGYNEQFF.

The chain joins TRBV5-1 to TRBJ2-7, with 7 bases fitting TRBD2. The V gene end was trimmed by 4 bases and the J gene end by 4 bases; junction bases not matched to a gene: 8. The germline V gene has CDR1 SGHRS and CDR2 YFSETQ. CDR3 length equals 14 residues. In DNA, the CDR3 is TGCGCCAGCAGCCCCTGGGGGGGGGAATACGAGCAGTACTTC. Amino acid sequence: CASSPWGGEYEQYF.

DNA for the CDR3: TGTGCCAGCAGCTACTTAGCGGGAGGGATGACAGATACGCAGTATTTT. Its translation: CASSYLAGGMTDTQYF. This sequence joins TRBV13 and TRBJ2-3, with TRBD2 identical over 11 bases. The germline V gene encodes CDR1 PRHDT and CDR2 FYEKMQ (reference sequence). The CDR3 runs 16 residues. Unmatched junction bases numbered 6, after V lost 4 bases and J lost 3 bases.